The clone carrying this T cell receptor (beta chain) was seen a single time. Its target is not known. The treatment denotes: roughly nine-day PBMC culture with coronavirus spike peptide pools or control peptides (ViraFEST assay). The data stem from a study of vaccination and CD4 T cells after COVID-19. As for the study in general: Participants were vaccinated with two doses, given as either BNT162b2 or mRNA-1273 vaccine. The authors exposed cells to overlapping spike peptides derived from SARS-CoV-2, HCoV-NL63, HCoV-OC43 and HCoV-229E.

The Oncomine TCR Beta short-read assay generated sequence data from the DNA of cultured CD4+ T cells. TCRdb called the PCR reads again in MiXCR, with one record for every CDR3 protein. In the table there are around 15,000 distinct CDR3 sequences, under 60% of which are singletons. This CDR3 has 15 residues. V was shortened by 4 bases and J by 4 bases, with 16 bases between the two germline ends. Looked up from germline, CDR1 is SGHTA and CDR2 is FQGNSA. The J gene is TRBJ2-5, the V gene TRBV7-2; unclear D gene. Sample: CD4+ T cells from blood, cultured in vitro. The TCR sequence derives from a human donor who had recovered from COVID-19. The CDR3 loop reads CASSSRLLGVETQYF. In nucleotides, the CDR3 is TGTGCCAGCAGCTCCCGACTCCTCGGAGTAGAGACCCAGTACTTC.